The 27 T cell receptor beta chains below come from one sample, sequenced in a study of blood T cells in healthy people across ages. Then a second PCR, running about 6 to 11 cycles, was carried out with a sample-barcoded 5' primer and a J-beta primer mix. TCRdb used MiXCR to reprocess the 5' RACE reads, holding one entry per CDR3 protein. The sample has 1.5 million to 2 million distinct CDR3 sequences, about 39% seen once. The source material was blood. All receptors come from a human donor in good health.

The CDR3 region has the DNA TGTGCCACCGGAAGGGTGGCAGGGACCGAGCAGTACTTC. This codes for CATGRVAGTEQYF. The rearrangement uses TRBV2 and TRBJ2-4, with D perhaps being TRBD1 or TRBD2 (5 bases each). The tail of the sequence fits TRBJ2-7 better, so the J call may be wrong. The CDR3 is made up of 13 amino acids. CDR1 and CDR2 (germline): SNHLY, FYNNEI.

The DNA of the CDR3 is TGCAGTGCTAGCCCTTGGACTAGCGGGGGGCATGAGCAGTTCTTC. Translated, it gives CSASPWTSGGHEQFF. The chain uses TRBV20-1 and TRBJ2-1, with TRBD2 identical over 14 bases. CDR1 DFQATT and CDR2 SNEGSKA come from the germline V gene (reference sequence). The CDR3 sequence is 15 residues long. V shed 3 bases, J shed 8 bases, and the junction held 6 bases outside the gene matches.

The gene calls are TRBV11-2 and TRBJ1-2; no clear D gene. With 5 bases removed from V and 6 bases from J, the gap between germline ends came to 13 bases. CDR3 size: 13 residues. CDR1 and CDR2 (germline): SGHAT, FQNNGV. The CDR3 here is CASSPHTAHGYTF. The CDR3 DNA reads TGTGCCAGCAGCCCCCACACGGCGCATGGCTACACCTTC.

This clonotype was observed a handful of times. The CDR3 loop reads CASSLPGGEKLFF. The CDR3 coding sequence is TGTGCCAGCAGCTTACCGGGGGGTGAAAAACTGTTTTTT. This chain uses TRBV11-2 with TRBJ1-4; a weak D match, TRBD1 (5 bases). CDR3 length equals 13 residues. From germline, CDR1 is SGHAT and CDR2 FQNNGV. V was shortened by 2 bases and J by 7 bases, with 8 bases between the two germline ends.

This clonotype was picked up a small number of times. V gene TRBV5-8 combines with J gene TRBJ1-6, with D tentatively TRBD1 (5 bases). The ends were cut back, 1 base at V and 7 bases at J, with 9 bases in the middle. The germline V gene has CDR1 SGHTS and CDR2 YDEGEE. CDR3 length: 14 amino acids. The CDR3 loop is CASSLLGTNSPLHF. The CDR3 DNA reads as TGTGCCAGCAGCTTGCTTGGGACCAATTCACCCCTCCACTTT.

There are a few counts of this clonotype. The genes are TRBV5-1 and TRBJ1-5; D remains ambiguous. The V end was cut by 0 bases, the J end by 13 bases, with 5 bases between. The CDR3 is made up of 10 amino acids. Looked up from germline, CDR1 is SGHRS and CDR2 is YFSETQ. The CDR3 coding sequence is TGCGCCAGCAGCTTGGACCCTCAGCATTTT. Translation: CASSLDPQHF.

This clonotype was found a few times. This chain links TRBV20-1 with TRBJ1-2; D ambiguous. Germline CDR1 reads DFQATT; CDR2 reads SNEGSKA (reference sequence). Trimming took off 0 bases at V and 2 bases at J, with 13 bases between the two ends. The CDR3 is made up of 15 amino acids. CDR3 protein: CSARDRRVGNYGYTF. DNA for the CDR3: TGCAGTGCTAGAGATAGGAGGGTGGGGAACTATGGCTACACCTTC.

This chain links TRBV7-3 with TRBJ2-3; D may be TRBD2 (6 bases). The germline V and J ends were trimmed by 5 bases and 2 bases, with 11 bases remaining between them. CDR3 length equals 14 residues. CDR1 and CDR2 from the germline V gene are SGHTA and FQGTGA. The CDR3 bases are TGTGCCAGCAGCCCCGCGGGGTTCACAGATACGCAGTATTTT. Translated, it gives CASSPAGFTDTQYF. Combining the CDR3 with reference TRBV7-3 and TRBJ2-3 gives the whole variable domain GAGVSQTPSNKVTEKGKYVELRCDPISGHTALYWYRQSLGQGPEFLIYFQGTGAADDSGLPNDRFFAVRPEGSVSTLKIQRTERGDSAVYLCASSPAGFTDTQYFGPGTRLTVL.

This clonotype was counted between two and nine times. V usage is TRBV20-1 and J usage is TRBJ2-3; 9 bases match TRBD2. The germline V gene encodes CDR1 DFQATT and CDR2 SNEGSKA (reference sequence). This CDR3 spans 14 amino acids. Germline trimming cut 5 bases from V and 2 bases from J; bases unmatched to any gene: 5. The CDR3 DNA sequence: TGCAGTGCTCTGGCTAGCGGGATCACAGATACGCAGTATTTT. It yields the protein CSALASGITDTQYF.

Notes on this clonotype: Mismatch with germline at one junction end may stem from a read error. The chain uses TRBV7-6 and TRBJ1-2; 9 bases match TRBD1. Per germline, CDR1 SGHVS and CDR2 FNYEAQ. The CDR3 is made up of 15 amino acids. In DNA form, the CDR3 reads TGTGTCAGCAGCTTAGCTGGACAGGGGTACTATGGCTACACCTTC. The encoded protein is CVSSLAGQGYYGYTF.

In this sample, this clonotype turned up a few times. This rearrangement joins TRBV11-2 to TRBJ2-1; TRBD2 matches at 12 bases. The CDR3 covers 17 residues. CDR1 and CDR2 (germline): SGHAT, FQNNGV. J gave up 7 bases and V 1 base, and 8 bases lay outside the gene matches. The CDR3 spells CASSLVASGGGRNEQFF. DNA of the CDR3: TGTGCCAGCAGCTTAGTGGCTAGCGGGGGGGGCCGGAATGAGCAGTTCTTC.

This clonotype was found a few times. The chain employs TRBV7-9 and TRBJ1-1; 7 bases match TRBD1. The CDR3 has 15 residues. Trimming at V came to 3 bases and at J to 5 bases, leaving 9 bases not matched to a gene. CDR1 and CDR2 (germline): SEHNR, FQNEAQ (reference sequence). This CDR3 reads CASSFLQGSGTEAFF. The CDR3 coding sequence is TGTGCCAGCAGCTTTTTACAGGGGTCAGGGACTGAAGCTTTCTTT.

The rearrangement joins TRBV27 to TRBJ2-3; a possible D gene is TRBD2 (7 bases). The CDR3 consists of 16 residues. V gave up 2 bases and J gave up 2 bases, with 14 bases separating them. Germline values: CDR1 MNHEY, CDR2 SMNVEV (reference sequence). The chain's CDR3 is CASSLEKGGTTDTQYF. CDR3 in DNA: TGTGCCAGCAGTTTAGAAAAGGGGGGGACCACAGATACGCAGTATTTT.

V and J are TRBV4-3 and TRBJ2-2; 7 bases are a match to TRBD1. V lost 0 bases to trimming and J lost 4 bases; unmatched junction nucleotides: 5. The CDR3 is 16 residues long. Germline V CDR1 and CDR2: LGHNA, YSLEER. CDR3 bases: TGCGCCAGCAGCCAAGAAGGGGGCGAGGGCACCGGGGAGCTGTTTTTT. It specifies CASSQEGGEGTGELFF.

The chain recombines TRBV6-5 with TRBJ1-1; 11 bases agree with TRBD1. There are 15 residues in the CDR3. From germline, CDR1 is MNHEY and CDR2 SVGAGI. Trimming cost V 7 bases and J 0 bases; bases outside gene matches: 4. CDR3 residues: CASKGQGGMNTEAFF. The CDR3 DNA reads TGTGCCAGCAAGGGACAGGGGGGAATGAACACTGAAGCTTTCTTT.

CDR3 coding DNA: TGTGCCAGCAGCTTCACAGGGGTTTATGGCTACACCTTC. Its protein is CASSFTGVYGYTF. The V gene is TRBV12-3 or TRBV12-4, the J gene TRBJ1-2; 7 positions match TRBD1. The CDR3 consists of 13 residues. The ends lost 6 bases at V and 5 bases at J; junction bases unmatched: 6.

This clonotype has just a few counts. The rearrangement uses TRBV24-1 and TRBJ2-7; D could derive from TRBD1 or TRBD2 (6 bases each). The J call may be wrong; the DNA end is better matched by TRBJ2-5. Germline values: CDR1 KGHDR, CDR2 SFDVKD. The CDR3 extends over 14 amino acids. The CDR3 sequence: CATSVGGPVRTQYF. The CDR3 bases are TGTGCCACCAGTGTAGGGGGGCCCGTCCGGACCCAGTACTTC.

The table lists this clonotype with a few counts. The V gene is TRBV7-6, the J gene TRBJ1-2; tentative D call: TRBD1 (6 bases). Trimming shortened V by 2 bases and J by 3 bases, and 10 bases separated the two germline ends. There are 14 residues in the CDR3. The germline V gene has CDR1 SGHVS and CDR2 FNYEAQ. The CDR3 is CASSLSRTDYGYTF. Written as DNA, the CDR3 is TGTGCCAGCAGCTTATCACGGACAGACTATGGCTACACCTTC.

The gene calls are TRBV24-1 and TRBJ1-2; weak D call: TRBD1 (5 bases). The ends were cut back, 10 bases at V and 6 bases at J, with 11 bases in the middle. Germline-derived CDR1 and CDR2 are KGHDR and SFDVKD. The CDR3 sequence is 11 residues long. The CDR3: CATNGGHGYTF. CDR3 DNA sequence: TGTGCCACTAACGGGGGTCATGGCTACACCTTC.

The chain links TRBV24-1 to TRBJ1-2, with D possibly TRBD1 on 5 matching bases. The CDR3 runs to 15 residues. Trimming pared 4 bases from V and 8 bases from J, leaving 19 bases between. Per germline, CDR1 KGHDR and CDR2 SFDVKD. CDR3 sequence reads: CATSDPRAGGSGYTF. DNA of the CDR3: TGTGCCACCAGTGACCCGCGAGCGGGGGGATCCGGCTACACCTTC.

The chain combines TRBV12-3 or TRBV12-4 with TRBJ1-5; D uncertain. V was trimmed by 6 bases and J by 5 bases, leaving 23 bases between them. The CDR3 length is 17 residues. CDR3 protein: CASSHPTWAGRDQPQHF. CDR3 in DNA: TGTGCCAGCAGCCACCCCACTTGGGCAGGTAGAGATCAGCCCCAGCATTTT.

The V call is TRBV29-1, the J call TRBJ2-3; TRBD1 aligns across 9 bases. V was clipped by 4 bases and J by 4 bases; unmatched bases: 3. Per germline, CDR1 SQVTM and CDR2 ANQGSEA. This CDR3 is built from 13 residues. CDR3 sequence (DNA): TGCAGCGTTGCTAGGACAGGGGCAGATACGCAGTATTTT. It is translated as CSVARTGADTQYF.

The chain recombines TRBV28 with TRBJ2-7, with TRBD1 identical over 8 bases. Germline V gene sequence: CDR1 MDHEN, CDR2 SYDVKM. The CDR3 totals 13 residues. Trimming cost V 6 bases and J 3 bases; bases outside gene matches: 4. CDR3 sequence reads: CASRTGARYEQYF. The CDR3 bases are TGTGCCAGCAGGACAGGGGCCCGCTACGAGCAGTACTTC.

The chain has TRBV7-9 and TRBJ2-3; 9 bases line up with TRBD1. The CDR3 totals 16 residues. With V trimmed by 3 bases and J by 5 bases, 9 bases remained unmatched. Germline values: CDR1 SEHNR, CDR2 FQNEAQ (reference sequence). CDR3 sequence (DNA): TGTGCCAGCAGCTTCGCCCGGACAGGGGAGGGAGATACGCAGTATTTT. It encodes CASSFARTGEGDTQYF.

This clonotype occurred a few times. V gene TRBV6-1 combines with J gene TRBJ1-6; D gene ambiguous. V lost 7 bases, J lost 8 bases, and 6 bases lay in between. This CDR3 is 11 amino acids long. Germline-derived CDR1 and CDR2 are MNHNS and SASEGT. This CDR3 reads CASTTYSPLHF. The CDR3, as DNA: TGTGCCAGCACGACCTATTCACCCCTCCACTTT.

V and J are TRBV7-2 and TRBJ1-2; 7 bases are a match to TRBD1. J was trimmed by 2 bases and V by 4 bases; bases with no gene match: 10. CDR1 SGHTA and CDR2 FQGNSA come from the germline V gene. This CDR3 is 16 amino acids long. The CDR3 reads CASSSVGTVSNYGYTF. CDR3 sequence (DNA): TGTGCCAGCAGCTCGGTCGGGACAGTATCAAACTATGGCTACACCTTC. Supplemented by reference TRBV7-2 and TRBJ1-2, the full variable domain reads GAGVSQSPSNKVTEKGKDVELRCDPISGHTALYWYRQSLGQGLEFLIYFQGNSAPDKSGLPSDRFSAERTGGSVSTLTIQRTQQEDSAVYLCASSSVGTVSNYGYTFGSGTRLTVV.

The V and J genes are TRBV9 and TRBJ2-1; tentative D call: TRBD2 (6 bases). CDR3 length: 13 residues. The ends were cut back, 4 bases at V and 10 bases at J, with 15 bases in the middle. Germline assignment: CDR1 SGDLS and CDR2 YYNGEE. The CDR3 is CASSFPSGLEQFF. CDR3 nucleotides: TGTGCCAGCAGCTTCCCCAGCGGGTTAGAGCAGTTCTTC.